Listed below are T cell receptor beta chains from one sample, sequenced in a study of CD8 T cells in ankylosing spondylitis. TCRdb redid the calling of the 5' RACE reads with MiXCR, one entry per CDR3 protein. The table shows roughly 100,000 distinct CDR3 sequences, with about 8% occurring only once. Sequenced input: blood, either unsorted or a sorted T cell fraction (not recorded which). The receptor source for this set is a male donor with ankylosing spondylitis or in good health (not recorded which). Each CDR3 is given with its conserved first and last residue. A D gene is named only where the DNA matches it firmly.

CDR3aa: CSVEDVGSEKLFF
d_gene: -
j_gene: TRBJ1-4
v_gene: TRBV29-1

CDR3aa: CSARAGIDTQYF
d_gene: -
j_gene: TRBJ2-3
v_gene: TRBV20-1

CDR3aa: CASSLPGLAGSMPNEQFF
d_gene: TRBD2
j_gene: TRBJ2-1
v_gene: TRBV28

CDR3aa: CASRDGTGGFEQYF
d_gene: TRBD1
j_gene: TRBJ2-7
v_gene: TRBV5-4

CDR3aa: CSASWGGGYSNQPQHF
d_gene: -
j_gene: TRBJ1-5
v_gene: TRBV20-1

CDR3aa: CSAVAGYQETQYF
d_gene: -
j_gene: TRBJ2-5
v_gene: TRBV20-1

CDR3aa: CASSVAETQYF
d_gene: -
j_gene: TRBJ2-5
v_gene: TRBV19

CDR3aa: CASSSQGRYGYTF
d_gene: TRBD1
j_gene: TRBJ1-2
v_gene: TRBV7-2

CDR3aa: CASSLLGLATQYF
d_gene: -
j_gene: TRBJ2-3
v_gene: TRBV7-2

CDR3aa: CSVVGDAKNIQYF
d_gene: -
j_gene: TRBJ2-4
v_gene: TRBV29-1

CDR3aa: CAISESKVWDGYNEQFF
d_gene: -
j_gene: TRBJ2-1
v_gene: TRBV10-3

CDR3aa: CASSAPPEETQYF
d_gene: -
j_gene: TRBJ2-5
v_gene: TRBV2

CDR3aa: CASSLAGTGTEAFF
d_gene: -
j_gene: TRBJ1-1
v_gene: TRBV7-9

CDR3aa: CASSRKRTLDHEQFF
d_gene: -
j_gene: TRBJ2-1
v_gene: TRBV5-5

CDR3aa: CASSLKTGGNTIYF
d_gene: TRBD1
j_gene: TRBJ1-3
v_gene: TRBV7-2

CDR3aa: CASSASITDYNSPLHF
d_gene: -
j_gene: TRBJ1-6
v_gene: TRBV7-2

CDR3aa: CASSSAEMNTEAFF
d_gene: -
j_gene: TRBJ1-1
v_gene: TRBV5-1

CDR3aa: CASSLDGFTGELFF
d_gene: -
j_gene: TRBJ2-2
v_gene: TRBV5-6

CDR3aa: CASSQPGQGEQFF
d_gene: TRBD1
j_gene: TRBJ2-1
v_gene: TRBV3-1

CDR3aa: CSVAASGTVETQYF
d_gene: -
j_gene: TRBJ2-5
v_gene: TRBV29-1

CDR3aa: CTSRPASGAFLRYGYTF
d_gene: -
j_gene: TRBJ1-2
v_gene: TRBV2

CDR3aa: CASSYEGVGYTF
d_gene: -
j_gene: TRBJ1-2
v_gene: TRBV6-6

CDR3aa: CASSYSWTNEQFF
d_gene: -
j_gene: TRBJ2-1
v_gene: TRBV6-2/TRBV6-3

CDR3aa: CASSPRGDRNTDTQYF
d_gene: -
j_gene: TRBJ2-3
v_gene: TRBV4-2

CDR3aa: CSARPGDSHNEQFF
d_gene: TRBD1
j_gene: TRBJ2-1
v_gene: TRBV20-1

CDR3aa: CSASSTGGFGYTF
d_gene: TRBD1
j_gene: TRBJ1-2
v_gene: TRBV20-1

CDR3aa: CASSLGQVNQPQHF
d_gene: TRBD1
j_gene: TRBJ1-5
v_gene: TRBV12-3/TRBV12-4

CDR3aa: CASSYSGRSYEQYF
d_gene: -
j_gene: TRBJ2-7
v_gene: TRBV6-2/TRBV6-3

CDR3aa: CASSYSRLYSYNEQFF
d_gene: -
j_gene: TRBJ2-1
v_gene: TRBV6-2/TRBV6-3

CDR3aa: CASSLRTSGGENHEQFF
d_gene: TRBD2
j_gene: TRBJ2-1
v_gene: TRBV14

CDR3aa: CSASTSSGANVLTF
d_gene: -
j_gene: TRBJ2-6
v_gene: TRBV20-1

CDR3aa: CASSVRDIHEQYF
d_gene: -
j_gene: TRBJ2-7
v_gene: TRBV11-3

CDR3aa: CASSYIVDGDLVF
d_gene: -
j_gene: TRBJ2-1
v_gene: TRBV6-2/TRBV6-3

CDR3aa: CSVIDYGYTF
d_gene: -
j_gene: TRBJ1-2
v_gene: TRBV29-1

CDR3aa: CASSLGGIHASMGYTF
d_gene: -
j_gene: TRBJ1-2
v_gene: TRBV12-3/TRBV12-4

CDR3aa: CASSLQAGTLNTGELFF
d_gene: -
j_gene: TRBJ2-2
v_gene: TRBV5-1

CDR3aa: CASSNLRQGPYEQYF
d_gene: TRBD1
j_gene: TRBJ2-7
v_gene: TRBV12-3/TRBV12-4

CDR3aa: CASSFMGVQAYEQYF
d_gene: -
j_gene: TRBJ2-7
v_gene: TRBV7-2

CDR3aa: CASSLGQGHKAFF
d_gene: TRBD1
j_gene: TRBJ1-1
v_gene: TRBV5-6

CDR3aa: CASSSGGSQETQYF
d_gene: -
j_gene: TRBJ2-5
v_gene: TRBV11-2

CDR3aa: CASSLESVFAEAFF
d_gene: -
j_gene: TRBJ1-1
v_gene: TRBV7-6

CDR3aa: CASSRGDSTYEQYF
d_gene: -
j_gene: TRBJ2-7
v_gene: TRBV3-1

CDR3aa: CASSSGTAVYEQYF
d_gene: -
j_gene: TRBJ2-7
v_gene: TRBV19

CDR3aa: CASSIVPPGLDYNEQFF
d_gene: -
j_gene: TRBJ2-1
v_gene: TRBV19

CDR3aa: CASSHHAGTPQEGGELFF
d_gene: -
j_gene: TRBJ2-2
v_gene: TRBV4-2

CDR3aa: CASSQVGDTEAFF
d_gene: -
j_gene: TRBJ1-1
v_gene: TRBV3-1